Below, one T cell receptor beta chain is given with its context. The target antigen is unknown. The study drew all its donors from Caucasian adults living in Nashville, Tennessee. This entry comes from a study of shared clonotypes between healthy human individuals. Study-wide results and caveats: The expectation was that sequencing depth would affect clonotype sharing among donors.

The assay was run at deep level. Assay used: immunoSEQ multiplex PCR; TCRdb lists only in-frame clones, some missing. The sample consists of hundreds of thousands of clones, over 60% of them appearing once. From germline, CDR1 is SGDLS and CDR2 YYNGEE. Trimming stripped 0 bases from V and 2 bases from J, with 15 bases between. The CDR3 length is 16 residues. This TCR derives from a middle-aged woman in good health. Some clones in this sample may be carry-over from other donors' samples. The sequenced sample consisted of PBMCs. V and J are TRBV9 and TRBJ2-7, with D possibly being TRBD2 (7 bases). Written as DNA, the CDR3 is TGTGCCAGCAGCGTAGGGGAGGGGGGATTTGCCTACGAGCAGTACTTC. As protein: CASSVGEGGFAYEQYF.